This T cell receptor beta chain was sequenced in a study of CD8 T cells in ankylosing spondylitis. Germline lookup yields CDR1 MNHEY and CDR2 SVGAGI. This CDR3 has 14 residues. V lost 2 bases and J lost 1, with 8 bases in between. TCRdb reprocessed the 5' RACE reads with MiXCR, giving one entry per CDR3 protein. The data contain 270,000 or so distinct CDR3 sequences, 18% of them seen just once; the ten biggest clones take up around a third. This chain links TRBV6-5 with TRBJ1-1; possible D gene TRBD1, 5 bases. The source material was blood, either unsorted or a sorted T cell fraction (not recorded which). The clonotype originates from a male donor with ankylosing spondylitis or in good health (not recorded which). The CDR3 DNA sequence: TGTGCCAGCAGTTACGGGGCCCGGAACACTGAAGCTTTCTTT. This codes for CASSYGARNTEAFF.